These 20 T cell receptor beta chains were sequenced from one sample in a study of shared clonotypes between healthy human individuals. Positively selected for CCR7, the CD45RO-negative cells used as naive CD8 cells excluded terminally differentiated effector memory CD45RA+ cells. TCRdb's copy holds only in-frame clones and misses some; the assay was immunoSEQ multiplex PCR. Here the sample spans approximately 1.9 million clones, roughly 95% being singletons. Sequenced material: naive CD8+ T cells from PBMCs. These receptors all come from a man younger than 35 in good health. Some clones in this sample may be carry-over from other donors' samples.

In nucleotides, the CDR3 is TGCAGCGTTGAAGAGACACTAGCGGGGTACAATGAGCAGTTCTTC. Residues: CSVEETLAGYNEQFF. The chain couples TRBV29-1 to TRBJ2-1, with 10 bases identical to TRBD2. V dropped 0 bases and J dropped 4; count of bases not matched to a gene: 3. The CDR3 extends over 15 amino acids. CDR1 is SQVTM and CDR2 is ANQGSEA in the germline V gene.

The gene calls are TRBV5-1 and TRBJ2-7; D gene uncertain. Trimming removed 0 bases from V and 7 bases from J, with 8 bases in between. This CDR3 is built from 12 residues. The germline V gene encodes CDR1 SGHRS and CDR2 YFSETQ. The CDR3 DNA is TGCGCCAGCAGCTTGGACTGGGGAGAGCAGTACTTC. It translates to CASSLDWGEQYF.

This clone was picked up a small number of times. CDR3 loop: CASSQFPGQEKAFF. The CDR3 nucleotides are TGTGCCAGCAGCCAGTTTCCGGGACAGGAGAAAGCTTTCTTT. J is TRBJ1-1 and V is TRBV6-5; 8 bases line up with TRBD1. CDR1 is MNHEY, CDR2 SVGAGI, per germline. With 6 bases clipped from V and 9 bases from J, the junction kept 12 bases outside the gene matches. CDR3 size: 14 residues.

The chain joins TRBV28 to TRBJ2-1, with 12 bases matching TRBD2. Germline CDR1 is MDHEN and CDR2 is SYDVKM. The CDR3 runs 14 residues. Trimming at V came to 5 bases and at J to 14 bases, leaving 10 bases not matched to a gene. The CDR3, as DNA: TGTGCCAGCAGTCTAACCACTAGCGGGAGGAAAAAGTTCTTC. This translates into CASSLTTSGRKKFF.

This clone was seen only once. V usage is TRBV28 and J usage is TRBJ2-5; D unresolved. CDR3 length equals 14 residues. Germline V gene data show CDR1 as MDHEN and CDR2 as SYDVKM. V lost 1 base to trimming and J lost 2 bases, with 8 bases between them. Here the CDR3 reads CASSLFGFQETQYF. The CDR3, as DNA: TGTGCCAGCAGTTTATTCGGATTTCAAGAGACCCAGTACTTC.

V gene TRBV6-1 combines with J gene TRBJ2-7; D is uncertain. The CDR3 has 12 residues. Trimming removed 7 bases from V and 0 bases from J, with 7 bases in between. In germline, CDR1 is MNHNS, CDR2 SASEGT. The CDR3 protein is CASISVSYEQYF. For the CDR3, the DNA is TGTGCCAGCATATCCGTCTCCTACGAGCAGTACTTC.

The genes are TRBV10-3 and TRBJ2-7; D not certain. Trimming removed 7 bases at V and 0 bases at J, with 10 bases between. This CDR3 comprises 13 residues. Germline V gene lookup returns CDR1 ENHRY and CDR2 SYGVKD. This CDR3 reads CAITEQTSYEQYF. For the CDR3, the DNA is TGTGCCATCACCGAGCAGACCTCCTACGAGCAGTACTTC.

The chain joins TRBV6-5 to TRBJ2-1, with TRBD2 identical over 9 bases. The CDR3 loop spans 14 amino acids. CDR1 MNHEY and CDR2 SVGAGI come from the germline V gene. Trimming at V came to 8 bases and at J to 7 bases, leaving 9 bases not matched to a gene. CDR3 coding DNA: TGTGCCAGCGGACTCGGGACTAGCCTTAATGAGCAGTTCTTC. This sequence encodes CASGLGTSLNEQFF.

This sequence joins TRBV9 and TRBJ1-1; D gene unclear. Germline V gives CDR1 SGDLS, CDR2 YYNGEE. The CDR3 loop spans 14 amino acids. The V end lost 6 bases, the J end lost 5 bases, and 17 bases lay between the germline ends. CDR3 residues: CASTPEGGRTEAFF. CDR3 sequence (DNA): TGTGCCAGCACCCCCGAGGGCGGGCGGACTGAAGCTTTCTTT.

V usage is TRBV19 and J usage is TRBJ1-2; 7 bases are shared with TRBD1. Losses at the gene ends were 8 bases for V and 6 bases for J; bases not matched to a gene: 18. The germline V gene has CDR1 LNHDA and CDR2 SQIVND (reference sequence). The CDR3 extends over 16 amino acids. The CDR3 loop reads CASWDRSRGGADGYTF. CDR3 DNA sequence: TGTGCCAGTTGGGACAGATCTCGGGGTGGAGCGGATGGCTACACCTTC.

The chain recombines TRBV11-2 with TRBJ2-3; 8 nucleotides line up with TRBD2. V gave up 4 bases and J gave up 3 bases; unmatched junction bases: 12. There are 17 residues in the CDR3. CDR1 is SGHAT and CDR2 is FQNNGV in the germline V gene. The chain's CDR3 is CASSSLRAGVGTDTQYF. The CDR3 DNA sequence: TGTGCCAGCAGCTCCCTCAGAGCGGGAGTGGGAACAGATACGCAGTATTTT.

The genes are TRBV4-1 and TRBJ2-2; the D gene is possibly TRBD2 (5 bases). From germline, CDR1 is MGHRA and CDR2 YSYEKL. This CDR3 is 16 amino acids long. Trimming took off 0 bases at V and 2 bases at J, with 10 bases between the two ends. This CDR3 reads CASSQEEALNTGELFF. In DNA form, the CDR3 reads TGCGCCAGCAGCCAAGAGGAGGCTCTTAACACCGGGGAGCTGTTTTTT.

The chain joins TRBV27 to TRBJ2-1; either TRBD1 or TRBD2 may fit D (5 bases each). V was pared by 3 bases and J by 2 bases, with 8 bases between. Germline V gene lookup returns CDR1 MNHEY and CDR2 SMNVEV (reference sequence). The CDR3 is 14 residues long. The CDR3: CASSFQGPYNEQFF. For the CDR3, the DNA is TGTGCCAGCAGTTTCCAGGGACCCTACAATGAGCAGTTCTTC.

The chain employs TRBV19 and TRBJ2-7; 9 bases fit TRBD2. Looked up from germline, CDR1 is LNHDA and CDR2 is SQIVND (reference sequence). The CDR3 loop spans 16 amino acids. J was trimmed by 3 bases and V by 3 bases; bases with no gene match: 9. CDR3 sequence (DNA): TGTGCCAGTAGTATTTTGCCTAGCGGGACCCTCTACGAGCAGTACTTC. This encodes CASSILPSGTLYEQYF. The whole variable domain, filled in from reference TRBV19 and TRBJ2-7, reads DGGITQSPKYLFRKEGQNVTLSCEQNLNHDAMYWYRQDPGQGLRLIYYSQIVNDFQKGDIAEGYSVSREKKESFPLTVTSAQKNPTAFYLCASSILPSGTLYEQYFGPGTRLTVT.

The rearrangement uses TRBV19 and TRBJ2-7, with D possibly being TRBD1 (5 bases). Germline V lookup: CDR1 LNHDA, CDR2 SQIVND (reference sequence). Trimming left V 1 base short and J 6 bases short, with 10 bases between. This CDR3 spans 13 amino acids. The CDR3 DNA sequence: TGTGCCAGTAGTATAGTAGGGGTTGGCGAGCAGTACTTC. This codes for CASSIVGVGEQYF.

In nucleotides, the CDR3 is TGCGCCAGCAGCTTAATCCAGGGGGGACTGGGCAATCAGCCCCAGCATTTT. As protein: CASSLIQGGLGNQPQHF. The V gene is TRBV4-1, the J gene TRBJ1-5; 7 nucleotides match TRBD1. The V segment lost 5 bases and the J segment 2 bases; nucleotides outside the gene matches: 12. The CDR3 is 17 amino acids. The germline V gene encodes CDR1 MGHRA and CDR2 YSYEKL.

J is TRBJ2-7 and V is TRBV9, with 12 bases matching TRBD2. The CDR3 has 19 amino acids. V shed 4 bases and J 7 bases; nucleotides not matched to a gene: 21. The V gene's germline CDR1 is SGDLS and CDR2 YYNGEE. CDR3 in DNA: TGTGCCAGCAGCCCCACCGGCGGGCTAGCGGGAGGGCCATCGGGAGAGCAGTACTTC. The encoded protein is CASSPTGGLAGGPSGEQYF.

The chain carries TRBV6-5 and TRBJ2-3, with 7 bases aligning to TRBD1. The CDR3 is made up of 13 amino acids. Germline loops: CDR1 MNHEY, CDR2 SVGAGI. V dropped 6 bases and J dropped 4; count of bases not matched to a gene: 4. The CDR3 DNA is TGTGCCAGCAGCCACAGGGGTGCAGATACGCAGTATTTT. It specifies CASSHRGADTQYF.

The chain carries TRBV27 and TRBJ1-1; tentatively, D is TRBD1 (5 bases). CDR3 length: 17 residues. The germline gives CDR1 MNHEY, CDR2 SMNVEV (reference sequence). The germline V and J ends were trimmed by 5 bases and 0 bases, with 19 bases remaining between them. CDR3 amino acids: CASSQGPGFGVNTEAFF. CDR3 sequence (DNA): TGTGCCAGCAGTCAAGGGCCAGGGTTCGGTGTGAACACTGAAGCTTTCTTT.

This rearrangement joins TRBV19 to TRBJ2-1, with TRBD1 matching 10 bases. The CDR3 contains 16 residues. Trimming removed 2 bases from V and 8 bases from J; junction bases left unmatched: 9. The germline V gene encodes CDR1 LNHDA and CDR2 SQIVND (reference sequence). Here the CDR3 DNA reads TGTGCCAGTAGTATACCAGACAGGGGGCGATTCGATGAGCAGTTCTTC. It encodes CASSIPDRGRFDEQFF.